One sample yielded the 15 T cell receptor beta chains listed below, sequenced in a study of blood T cells in healthy people across ages. Together with a sample-barcoded 5' primer, a J-beta primer mix was included in a second PCR lasting roughly 6 to 12 cycles. From the 5' RACE reads, TCRdb called clonotypes with MiXCR, one entry per CDR3 protein. In the table there are about 720,000 distinct CDR3 sequences, 25% of which are singletons. These data also featured in a second study, about T cells of mothers and their children.

The sequenced sample consisted of blood. Receptors originate from a boy between 10 and 17 years old in good health.

This clonotype was counted a few times. The chain recombines TRBV28 with TRBJ2-7, with 7 bases lining up with TRBD1. The V segment lost 2 bases and the J segment 5 bases; nucleotides outside the gene matches: 9. The CDR3 has 15 amino acids. Germline V lookup: CDR1 MDHEN, CDR2 SYDVKM. The CDR3 protein is CASSLLDRKDHEQYF. The CDR3 DNA sequence: TGTGCCAGCAGTTTACTGGACAGGAAGGACCACGAGCAGTACTTC.

In this sample, this clonotype turned up once. Here the CDR3 reads CASSLDASVGSYEQYF. CDR3 in DNA: TGTGCCAGCAGCTTAGATGCCAGCGTTGGCTCCTACGAGCAGTACTTC. The V and J genes are TRBV7-6 and TRBJ2-7, with D unclear. Trimming pared 1 base from V and 0 bases from J, leaving 13 bases between. The length of the CDR3 is 16 residues. In germline, CDR1 is SGHVS, CDR2 FNYEAQ. The full variable domain, its missing parts supplied by reference TRBV7-6 and TRBJ2-7, is GAGVSQSPRYKVTKRGQDVALRCDPISGHVSLYWYRQALGQGPEFLTYFNYEAQQDKSGLPNDRFSAERPEGSISTLTIQRTEQRDSAMYRCASSLDASVGSYEQYFGPGTRLTVT.

CDR3 coding DNA: TGTGCCACCAGTGATCCCCTAGCGGGAGGCAGGGAGACCCAGTACTTC. Residues: CATSDPLAGGRETQYF. V and J are TRBV24-1 and TRBJ2-5; 11 bases line up with TRBD2. With V trimmed by 3 bases and J by 5 bases, 7 bases remained unmatched. Germline V gene sequence: CDR1 KGHDR, CDR2 SFDVKD. The CDR3 has 16 residues.

This clonotype was counted a few times. This chain joins TRBV29-1 and TRBJ2-3; D gene unclear. The CDR3 loop spans 12 amino acids. Trimming cost V 2 bases and J 6 bases, with 9 bases left between them. Germline V gene lookup returns CDR1 SQVTM and CDR2 ANQGSEA. The CDR3 sequence: CSVEQLTDTQYF. In nucleotides, the CDR3 is TGCAGCGTTGAACAACTAACGGATACGCAGTATTTT.

The rearrangement joins TRBV12-3 or TRBV12-4 to TRBJ1-1; tentatively, D is TRBD1 (5 bases). The CDR3 has 11 residues. V was shortened by 3 bases and J by 10 bases, with 9 bases between the two germline ends. The CDR3 DNA reads as TGTGCCAGCAGTTTGGGGCCGGGAGCTTTCTTT. This encodes CASSLGPGAFF.

This clonotype was seen once. J is TRBJ2-1 and V is TRBV25-1, with 9 bases matching TRBD2. Trimming cost V 1 base and J 8 bases; bases outside gene matches: 6. The CDR3 covers 15 residues. Germline assignment: CDR1 MGHDK and CDR2 SYGVNS. DNA for the CDR3: TGTGCCAGCAGTGAATTAGAGCGGGAGGTGGATGAGCAGTTCTTC. Translating gives CASSELEREVDEQFF.

This clonotype turned up a few times. The chain joins TRBV12-3 or TRBV12-4 to TRBJ1-2; TRBD1 is a possible D gene (5 bases). The CDR3 is 13 residues long. Trimming took off 7 bases at V and 3 bases at J, with 12 bases between the two ends. For the CDR3, the DNA is TGTGCCAGCACCCCGCAGGGATACTATGGCTACACCTTC. It translates to CASTPQGYYGYTF.

This clonotype was recorded a few times. One end of the junction fails to match germline, which may point to a read error. The V call is TRBV25-1, the J call TRBJ2-5, with D uncertain. Germline V gives CDR1 MGHDK, CDR2 SYGVNS. The CDR3 has 13 residues. CDR3 coding DNA: TGTGCCAGCAGTGTACAACCTCAAGAGACCAAGTGCTTC. As protein: CASSVQPQETKCF.

The V call is TRBV20-1, the J call TRBJ2-5; TRBD2 agrees at 7 bases. The last part of the DNA fits TRBJ2-1 better; the J call may be wrong. The germline V gene encodes CDR1 DFQATT and CDR2 SNEGSKA (reference sequence). CDR3 length equals 14 residues. The CDR3 bases are TGCAGTGCTCCAGACGCTAGCGGAGACAATGAGCAGTTCTTC. It codes for CSAPDASGDNEQFF.

In its sample, this clonotype was seen a few times. This chain joins TRBV4-3 and TRBJ2-3; 12 bases fit TRBD2. The trim removed 4 bases at V and 1 base at J, leaving 3 bases unmatched. This CDR3 has 16 amino acids. Germline assignment: CDR1 LGHNA and CDR2 YSLEER. The CDR3 protein is CASSPWTSGGTDTQYF. The CDR3 DNA follows: TGCGCCAGCAGCCCATGGACTAGCGGGGGCACAGATACGCAGTATTTT.

The chain combines TRBV7-2 with TRBJ2-3; no reliable D call. This CDR3 is 16 amino acids long. V dropped 1 base and J dropped 2 bases, with 13 bases sitting between them. In germline, CDR1 is SGHTA, CDR2 FQGNSA. CDR3 in DNA: TGTGCCAGCAGCTTAGGGGTGGGAACACACACAGATACGCAGTATTTT. It encodes CASSLGVGTHTDTQYF.

V is TRBV5-1 and J is TRBJ1-1; D ambiguous. V lost 3 bases and J lost 5, with 11 bases in between. This CDR3 comprises 13 residues. Germline V gene sequence: CDR1 SGHRS, CDR2 YFSETQ. The CDR3 here is CASSYEVETEAFF. DNA of the CDR3: TGCGCCAGCAGCTACGAGGTGGAGACTGAAGCTTTCTTT.

This clonotype has more than one count but fewer than ten. This chain uses TRBV6-2 or TRBV6-3 with TRBJ2-5, with TRBD2 as a possible D gene (5 bases). CDR3 size: 16 residues. Trimming took off 5 bases at V and 5 bases at J, with 21 bases between the two ends. Per the germline V gene, CDR1 is MNHEY and CDR2 is SVGEGT. CDR3: CASSKDVARARETQYF. Written as DNA, the CDR3 is TGTGCCAGCAGTAAGGACGTCGCGAGGGCGCGGGAGACCCAGTACTTC.

This clonotype has only a few counts. The CDR3 DNA reads as TGTGCCAGCAGTTCCCCGACAGGGTACCAAGAGACCCAGTACTTC. Translating gives CASSSPTGYQETQYF. The chain couples TRBV27 to TRBJ2-5; TRBD1 matches at 7 bases. Per the germline V gene, CDR1 is MNHEY and CDR2 is SMNVEV (reference sequence). The CDR3 consists of 15 residues. J lost 0 bases, V lost 4 bases, and 5 bases had no gene match.

The chain links TRBV28 to TRBJ1-4, with unresolved D. Germline V gives CDR1 MDHEN, CDR2 SYDVKM. Trimming removed 8 bases at V and 5 bases at J, with 6 bases between. This CDR3 spans 11 amino acids. CDR3 sequence reads: CASGENEKLFF. The CDR3 DNA sequence: TGTGCCAGCGGAGAAAATGAAAAACTGTTTTTT. Supplemented by reference TRBV28 and TRBJ1-4, the full variable domain reads DVKVTQSSRYLVKRTGEKVFLECVQDMDHENMFWYRQDPGLGLRLIYFSYDVKMKEKGDIPEGYSVSREKKERFSLILESASTNQTSMYLCASGENEKLFFGSGTQLSVL.